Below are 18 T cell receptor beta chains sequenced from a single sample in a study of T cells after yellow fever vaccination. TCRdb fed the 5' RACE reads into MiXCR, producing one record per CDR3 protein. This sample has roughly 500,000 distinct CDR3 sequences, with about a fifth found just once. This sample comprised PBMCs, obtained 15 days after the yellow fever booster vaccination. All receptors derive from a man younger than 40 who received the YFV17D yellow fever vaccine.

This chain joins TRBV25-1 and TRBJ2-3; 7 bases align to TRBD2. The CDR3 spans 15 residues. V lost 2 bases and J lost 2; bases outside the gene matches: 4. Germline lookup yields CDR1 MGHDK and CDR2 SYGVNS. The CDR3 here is CASSELADHTDTQYF. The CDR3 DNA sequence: TGTGCCAGCAGTGAACTAGCGGACCACACAGATACGCAGTATTTT.

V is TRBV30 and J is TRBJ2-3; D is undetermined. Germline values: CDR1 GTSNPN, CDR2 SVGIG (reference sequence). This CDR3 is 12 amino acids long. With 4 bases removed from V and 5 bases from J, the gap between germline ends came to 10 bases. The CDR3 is CAWKRVGDTQYF. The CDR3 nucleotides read TGTGCCTGGAAGAGAGTCGGAGATACGCAGTATTTT. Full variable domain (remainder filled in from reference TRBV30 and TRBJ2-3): SQTIHQWPATLVQPVGSPLSLECTVEGTSNPNLYWYRQAAGRGLQLLFYSVGIGQISSEVPQNLSASRPQDRQFILSSKKLLLSDSGFYLCAWKRVGDTQYFGPGTRLTVL.

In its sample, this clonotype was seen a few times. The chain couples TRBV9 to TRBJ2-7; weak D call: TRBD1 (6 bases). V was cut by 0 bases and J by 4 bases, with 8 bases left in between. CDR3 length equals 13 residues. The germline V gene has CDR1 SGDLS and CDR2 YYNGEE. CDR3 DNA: TGTGCCAGCAGCGTAGGGACAGCTTACGAGCAGTACTTC. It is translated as CASSVGTAYEQYF.

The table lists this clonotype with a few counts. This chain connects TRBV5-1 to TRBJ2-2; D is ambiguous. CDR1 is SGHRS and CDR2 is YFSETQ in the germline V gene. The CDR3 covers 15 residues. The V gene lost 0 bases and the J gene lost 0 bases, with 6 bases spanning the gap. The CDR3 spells CASSLGVANTGELFF. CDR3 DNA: TGCGCCAGCAGCTTGGGGGTGGCGAACACCGGGGAGCTGTTTTTT.

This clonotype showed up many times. The CDR3 sequence: CSARGSNEQFF. CDR3 in DNA: TGCAGTGCTCGAGGGAGCAATGAGCAGTTCTTC. The gene calls are TRBV20-1 and TRBJ2-1; tentative D call: TRBD2 (5 bases). Per the germline V gene, CDR1 is DFQATT and CDR2 is SNEGSKA (reference sequence). Trimming shortened V by 5 bases and J by 6 bases, and 8 bases separated the two germline ends. The CDR3 is made up of 11 amino acids.

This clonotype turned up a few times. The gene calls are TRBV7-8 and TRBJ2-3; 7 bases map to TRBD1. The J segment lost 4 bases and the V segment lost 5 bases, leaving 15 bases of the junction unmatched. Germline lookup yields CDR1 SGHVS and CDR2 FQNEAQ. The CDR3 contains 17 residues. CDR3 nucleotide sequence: TGTGCCAGCAGCGAGGGGCTGTGGCAGGGGGTCTCAGATACGCAGTATTTT. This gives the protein CASSEGLWQGVSDTQYF.

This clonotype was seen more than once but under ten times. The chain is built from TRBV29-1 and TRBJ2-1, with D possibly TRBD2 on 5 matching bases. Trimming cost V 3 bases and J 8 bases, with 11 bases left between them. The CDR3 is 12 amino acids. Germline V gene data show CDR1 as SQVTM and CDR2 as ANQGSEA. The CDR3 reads CSVDSGIDEQFF. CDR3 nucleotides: TGCAGCGTTGACTCGGGAATTGATGAGCAGTTCTTC.

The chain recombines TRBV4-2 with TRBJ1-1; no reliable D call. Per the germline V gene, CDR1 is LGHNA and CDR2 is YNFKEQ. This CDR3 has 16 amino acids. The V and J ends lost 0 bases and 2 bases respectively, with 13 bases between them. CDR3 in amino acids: CASSQELRDINTEAFF. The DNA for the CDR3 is TGTGCCAGCAGCCAAGAACTCCGGGATATTAACACTGAAGCTTTCTTT.

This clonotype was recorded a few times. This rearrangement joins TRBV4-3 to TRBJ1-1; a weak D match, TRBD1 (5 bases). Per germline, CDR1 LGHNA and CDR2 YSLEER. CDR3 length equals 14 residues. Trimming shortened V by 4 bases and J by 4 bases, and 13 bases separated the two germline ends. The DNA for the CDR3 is TGCGCCAGCAGCCGTACGATTAGGGGCACTGAAGCTTTCTTT. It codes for CASSRTIRGTEAFF.

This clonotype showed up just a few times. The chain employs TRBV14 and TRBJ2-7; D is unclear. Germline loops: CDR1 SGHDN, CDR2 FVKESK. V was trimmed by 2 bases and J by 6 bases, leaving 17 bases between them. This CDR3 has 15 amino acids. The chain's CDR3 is CASSQTQSKLSEQYF. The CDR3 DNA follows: TGTGCCAGCAGCCAAACTCAGTCAAAGCTGTCCGAGCAGTACTTC.

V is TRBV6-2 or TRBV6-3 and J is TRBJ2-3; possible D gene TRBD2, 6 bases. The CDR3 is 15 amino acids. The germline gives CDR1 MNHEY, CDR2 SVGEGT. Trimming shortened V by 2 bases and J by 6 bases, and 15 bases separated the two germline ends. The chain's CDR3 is CASSYLAGLADTQYF. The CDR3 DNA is TGTGCCAGCAGTTACCTGGCGGGATTGGCGGATACGCAGTATTTT.

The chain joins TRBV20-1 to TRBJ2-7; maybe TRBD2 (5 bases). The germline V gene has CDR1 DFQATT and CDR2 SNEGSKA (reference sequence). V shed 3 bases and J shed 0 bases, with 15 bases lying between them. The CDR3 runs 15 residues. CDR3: CSASSGKLLSYEQYF. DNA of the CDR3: TGCAGTGCTAGTTCCGGGAAACTCCTCTCCTACGAGCAGTACTTC.

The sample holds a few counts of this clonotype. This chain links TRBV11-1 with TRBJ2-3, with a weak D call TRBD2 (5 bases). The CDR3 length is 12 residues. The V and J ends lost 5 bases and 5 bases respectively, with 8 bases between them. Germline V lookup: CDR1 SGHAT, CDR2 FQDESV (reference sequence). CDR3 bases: TGTGCCAGCAGCGGAGGCGGAGATACGCAGTATTTT. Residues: CASSGGGDTQYF. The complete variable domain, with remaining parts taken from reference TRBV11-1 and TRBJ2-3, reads EAEVAQSPRYKITEKSQAVAFWCDPISGHATLYWYRQILGQGPELLVQFQDESVVDDSQLPKDRFSAERLKGVDSTLKIQPAELGDSAMYLCASSGGGDTQYFGPGTRLTVL.

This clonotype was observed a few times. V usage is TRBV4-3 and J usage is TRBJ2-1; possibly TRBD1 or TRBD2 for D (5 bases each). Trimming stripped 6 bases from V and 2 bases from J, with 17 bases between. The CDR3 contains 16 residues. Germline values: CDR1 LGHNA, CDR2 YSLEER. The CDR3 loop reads CASRRTGLGTYNEQFF. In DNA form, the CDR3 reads TGCGCCAGCAGGCGAACGGGGCTGGGCACCTACAATGAGCAGTTCTTC.

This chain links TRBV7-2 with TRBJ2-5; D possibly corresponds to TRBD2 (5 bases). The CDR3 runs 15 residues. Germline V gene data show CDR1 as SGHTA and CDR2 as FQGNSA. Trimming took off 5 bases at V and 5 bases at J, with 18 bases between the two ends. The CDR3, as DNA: TGTGCCAGCAGCGTGGTGGGAGCCGTGGGCGAGACCCAGTACTTC. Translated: CASSVVGAVGETQYF.

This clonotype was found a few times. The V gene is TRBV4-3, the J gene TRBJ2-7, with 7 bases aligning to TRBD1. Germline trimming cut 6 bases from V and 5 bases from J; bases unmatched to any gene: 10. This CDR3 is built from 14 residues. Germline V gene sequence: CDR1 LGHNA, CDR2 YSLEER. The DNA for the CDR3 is TGCGCCAGCAGACAGGGGTTCGGAGCGGACGAGCAGTACTTC. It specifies CASRQGFGADEQYF.

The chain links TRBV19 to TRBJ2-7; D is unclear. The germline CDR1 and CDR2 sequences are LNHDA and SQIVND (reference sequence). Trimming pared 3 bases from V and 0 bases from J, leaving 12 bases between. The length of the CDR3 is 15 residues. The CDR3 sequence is CASSISGISSYEQYF. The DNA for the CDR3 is TGTGCCAGTAGTATTAGTGGGATCAGCTCCTACGAGCAGTACTTC.

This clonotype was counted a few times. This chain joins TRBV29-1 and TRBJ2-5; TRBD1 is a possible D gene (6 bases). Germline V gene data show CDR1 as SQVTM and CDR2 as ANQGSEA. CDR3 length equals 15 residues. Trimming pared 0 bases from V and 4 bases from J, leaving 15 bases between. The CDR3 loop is CSVEETGQPGETQYF. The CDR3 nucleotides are TGCAGCGTTGAAGAAACGGGACAACCCGGAGAGACCCAGTACTTC.